The 15 T cell receptor beta chains reported below all come from one sample, sequenced in a study of graft-versus-host responses after intestinal transplantation. Generated by immunoSEQ multiplex PCR, the TCRdb table keeps only in-frame clones and is missing some. Of 4,000 to 4,500 clones listed, 75% to 90% are singletons. Time point: postoperative day 105 after intestinal transplantation (dayNNNN = postoperative day). Graft samples were processed, releasing intraepithelial and lamina propria lymphocytes. The sample in question was ileum tissue, obtained 105 days after intestinal transplantation. The receptor set was obtained from a human patient who received an intestinal transplant, so some T cells may come from the graft donor.

Regarding this clone: Other DNA sequences in the same sample also yield this CDR3. The chain carries TRBV5-1 and TRBJ2-4; 10 bases are shared with TRBD2. The CDR3 is made up of 15 amino acids. The ends lost 0 bases at V and 3 bases at J; junction bases unmatched: 0. Germline CDR1 and CDR2: SGHRS and YFSETQ. CDR3 sequence: CASSLERGGKNIQYF. The CDR3 DNA reads TGCGCCAGCAGCTTGGAGCGGGGGGGCAAAAACATTCAGTACTTC.

On this clone: At the DNA level, this CDR3 is encoded by other sequences in the same sample as well. The CDR3 nucleotides read TGTGCCAGCAGTGAGCGGGAGGGCACAGATACGCAGTATTTT. This sequence encodes CASSEREGTDTQYF. The J gene is TRBJ2-3, the V gene TRBV25-1; 8 nucleotides align to TRBD2. The V segment lost 3 bases and the J segment 1 base; nucleotides outside the gene matches: 0. CDR1 MGHDK and CDR2 SYGVNS come from the germline V gene. CDR3 length: 14 residues.

The V gene is TRBV27, the J gene TRBJ2-3, with no clear D. Per the germline V gene, CDR1 is MNHEY and CDR2 is SMNVEV (reference sequence). The V gene lost 7 bases and the J gene lost 3 bases, with 8 bases spanning the gap. The CDR3 is 12 residues long. The CDR3 nucleotides read TGTGCCAGCACCAGTTATACAGATACGCAGTATTTT. Translated: CASTSYTDTQYF.

This rearrangement joins TRBV30 to TRBJ2-7; 7 bases are a match to TRBD1. The germline gives CDR1 GTSNPN, CDR2 SVGIG (reference sequence). Unmatched junction bases numbered 3, after V lost 2 bases and J lost 2 bases. This CDR3 region has 13 residues. In DNA form, the CDR3 reads TGTGCCTGGAGTCGGGACAGTACCTACGAGCAGTACTTC. Its translation: CAWSRDSTYEQYF.

The chain couples TRBV19 to TRBJ1-3; D remains ambiguous. Trimming took off 3 bases at V and 0 bases at J, with 12 bases between the two ends. The length of the CDR3 is 16 residues. The V gene's germline CDR1 is LNHDA and CDR2 SQIVND (reference sequence). The CDR3 spells CASSILASFSGNTIYF. Here the CDR3 DNA reads TGTGCCAGTAGTATCCTCGCCAGTTTCTCTGGAAACACCATATATTTT.

This clone was observed a handful of times. This sequence joins TRBV7-2 and TRBJ2-2; TRBD2 matches 7 bases. From germline, CDR1 is SGHTA and CDR2 FQGNSA. V shed 0 bases and J 5 bases; nucleotides not matched to a gene: 0. CDR3 length: 14 residues. The CDR3 sequence is CASSLAGGTGELFF. The CDR3, as DNA: TGTGCCAGCAGCTTAGCGGGGGGGACCGGGGAGCTGTTTTTT.

The DNA for the CDR3 is TGTGCCAGCAGCGTCCGGGACAGAGGATTCGAGCAGTACTTC. Protein: CASSVRDRGFEQYF. The chain joins TRBV7-2 to TRBJ2-7; 7 bases match TRBD1. V shed 5 bases and J 6 bases; nucleotides not matched to a gene: 10. The CDR3 consists of 14 residues. The germline V gene has CDR1 SGHTA and CDR2 FQGNSA.

This clone was found a few times. The chain joins TRBV4-1 to TRBJ1-1; possibly TRBD1 for D (5 bases). V lost 4 bases, J lost 0 bases, and 15 bases lay in between. The germline V gene encodes CDR1 MGHRA and CDR2 YSYEKL. The CDR3 runs to 16 residues. The CDR3 protein is CASSRLSTGVNTEAFF. CDR3 nucleotides: TGCGCCAGCAGCCGACTATCTACGGGGGTGAACACTGAAGCTTTCTTT.

This chain uses TRBV4-3 with TRBJ2-1, with TRBD2 matching 11 bases. J lost 1 base, V lost 2 bases, and 13 bases had no gene match. CDR1 LGHNA and CDR2 YSLEER come from the germline V gene. The CDR3 runs 20 residues. Here the CDR3 reads CASSQRELAGGPWSYNEQFF. CDR3 sequence (DNA): TGCGCCAGCAGCCAACGCGAGTTAGCGGGGGGGCCGTGGTCCTACAATGAGCAGTTCTTC.

The chain recombines TRBV7-4 with TRBJ1-2; no firm D call. This CDR3 has 14 amino acids. Trimming took 8 bases from V and 6 from J, leaving 19 bases between them. The germline CDR1 and CDR2 sequences are SGHVT and SQSDAQ. This CDR3 is CASCPRRGCNGYTF. The CDR3, as DNA: TGTGCCAGCTGCCCCCGGCGAGGATGTAATGGCTACACCTTC.

In nucleotides, the CDR3 is TGTGCCAGCAGCTTAGAGCAAAGGATGATAAACACCATATATTTT. It codes for CASSLEQRMINTIYF. V and J are TRBV11-2 and TRBJ1-3, with D unresolved. Trimming shortened V by 0 bases and J by 6 bases, and 12 bases separated the two germline ends. In germline, CDR1 is SGHAT, CDR2 FQNNGV. CDR3 length: 15 residues. The entire variable domain, with the rest obtained from reference TRBV11-2 and TRBJ1-3, is as follows: EAGVAQSPRYKIIEKRQSVAFWCNPISGHATLYWYQQILGQGPKLLIQFQNNGVVDDSQLPKDRFSAERLKGVDSTLKIQPAKLEDSAVYLCASSLEQRMINTIYFGEGSWLTVV.

V and J are TRBV30 and TRBJ2-7, with 8 bases matching TRBD2. The germline V gene has CDR1 GTSNPN and CDR2 SVGIG (reference sequence). This CDR3 spans 19 amino acids. The V gene end was trimmed by 2 bases and the J gene end by 0 bases; junction bases not matched to a gene: 18. CDR3 nucleotides: TGTGCCTGGAGTCATATAACCTGGGCTAGCGGGTGGAGCTCCTACGAGCAGTACTTC. Translating gives CAWSHITWASGWSSYEQYF.

V and J are TRBV28 and TRBJ2-1, with D hard to call. The V and J ends lost 1 base and 3 bases respectively, with 4 bases between them. Looked up from germline, CDR1 is MDHEN and CDR2 is SYDVKM. The CDR3 is made up of 13 amino acids. This chain's CDR3 is CASSLSGYNEQFF. In DNA form, the CDR3 reads TGTGCCAGCAGTTTATCCGGCTACAATGAGCAGTTCTTC. Based on the CDR3 plus reference TRBV28 and TRBJ2-1, the full variable domain is DVKVTQSSRYLVKRTGEKVFLECVQDMDHENMFWYRQDPGLGLRLIYFSYDVKMKEKGDIPEGYSVSREKKERFSLILESASTNQTSMYLCASSLSGYNEQFFGPGTRLTVL.

Only one count was recorded for this clone. V and J are TRBV5-1 and TRBJ2-2; 9 nucleotides line up with TRBD1. CDR1 is SGHRS, CDR2 YFSETQ, per germline. V lost 4 bases and J lost 3; bases outside the gene matches: 4. The CDR3 consists of 15 residues. The DNA of the CDR3 is TGCGCCAGCAGCCGGGACAGGGAGGACACCGGGGAGCTGTTTTTT. It yields the protein CASSRDREDTGELFF.

The CDR3 reads CASSLFSGSSYNSPLHF. CDR3 nucleotides: TGTGCCAGCAGTTTATTCTCAGGGAGCTCCTATAATTCACCCCTCCACTTT. The rearrangement uses TRBV28 and TRBJ1-6; maybe TRBD1 (5 bases). Germline loops: CDR1 MDHEN, CDR2 SYDVKM. CDR3 length: 17 amino acids. Trimming pared 1 base from V and 0 bases from J, leaving 10 bases between.